The 25 T cell receptor beta chains in this list originate from one sample, sequenced in a study of OX40 agonist ivuxolimab in advanced cancers. Receptor libraries were prepared by the immunoSEQ multiplex PCR assay. The table comes from immuneACCESS by way of TCRdb, which keeps in-frame sequences with V and J called. Part of the clones is missing from these tables; in studies checked, under half for an unresolved V gene and the rest for unknown reasons. The sample table holds 30,000 to 45,000 clones, of which approximately 80% were seen once. The ten most abundant clones make up about 8.8% of the sample. The material sequenced was CD4+ or CD8+ T cells sorted from blood, taken in a trial of the OX40 agonist ivuxolimab. These receptors all stem from an adult with an advanced solid tumor such as melanoma, head and neck, liver or kidney cancer.

The chain employs TRBV27 and TRBJ2-3; D call uncertain. CDR3 length equals 14 residues. Germline CDR1 and CDR2: MNHEY and SMNVEV (reference sequence). V lost 2 bases to trimming and J lost 4 bases, with 10 bases between them. The CDR3 reads CASSLLPEADTQYF. In nucleotides, the CDR3 is TGTGCCAGCAGTTTACTCCCAGAGGCAGATACGCAGTATTTT.

The rearrangement links TRBV7-3 to TRBJ2-3; D remains unclear. V was clipped by 2 bases and J by 0 bases, with 6 bases between them. CDR1 is SGHTA and CDR2 is FQGTGA in the germline V gene. This CDR3 has 14 amino acids. The CDR3 is CASSLWPSTDTQYF. CDR3 coding DNA: TGTGCCAGCAGCTTATGGCCTAGCACAGATACGCAGTATTTT.

V gene TRBV19 combines with J gene TRBJ1-5, with unresolved D. The V end was cut by 3 bases, the J end by 5 bases, with 8 bases between. The germline V gene has CDR1 LNHDA and CDR2 SQIVND (reference sequence). CDR3 length: 13 residues. CDR3 loop: CASSIGRDQPQHF. The CDR3 region has the DNA TGTGCCAGTAGTATCGGGAGGGATCAGCCCCAGCATTTT.

The chain recombines TRBV7-9 with TRBJ2-1, with unresolved D. Trimming took 1 base from V and 0 from J, leaving 7 bases between them. CDR1 SEHNR and CDR2 FQNEAQ come from the germline V gene (reference sequence). CDR3 length equals 15 residues. For the CDR3, the DNA is TGTGCCAGCAGCTTAGGTGGCAACTCCTACAATGAGCAGTTCTTC. Translating gives CASSLGGNSYNEQFF.

The V call is TRBV5-4, the J call TRBJ2-7; D is perhaps TRBD2 (6 bases). The germline V and J ends were trimmed by 2 bases and 2 bases, with 14 bases remaining between them. This CDR3 is built from 15 residues. Germline values: CDR1 SGHNT, CDR2 YYREEE (reference sequence). The CDR3 here is CASSLGGEIAYEQYF. Written as DNA, the CDR3 is TGTGCCAGCAGCTTAGGAGGGGAAATAGCCTACGAGCAGTACTTC.

This chain links TRBV2 with TRBJ2-3, with 10 bases matching TRBD2. V lost 7 bases, J lost 2 bases, and 9 bases stayed unmatched. This CDR3 is 16 amino acids long. From germline, CDR1 is SNHLY and CDR2 FYNNEI. This CDR3 reads CASNRRTSGYTDTQYF. CDR3 DNA: TGTGCCAGCAATCGAAGGACTAGCGGATACACAGATACGCAGTATTTT.

V usage is TRBV11-2 and J usage is TRBJ1-6, with D possibly TRBD1 on 6 matching bases. V lost 6 bases and J 10 bases, leaving 22 bases between the germline ends. The CDR3 is 16 residues long. The V gene's germline CDR1 is SGHAT and CDR2 FQNNGV. The CDR3: CASRPTSTGGRSPLHF. CDR3 in DNA: TGTGCCAGCAGGCCAACCTCGACAGGCGGAAGGTCACCCCTCCACTTT.

This chain connects TRBV25-1 to TRBJ2-2; 10 nucleotides agree with TRBD2. Germline V lookup: CDR1 MGHDK, CDR2 SYGVNS. V gave up 10 bases and J gave up 9 bases; unmatched junction bases: 17. This CDR3 has 16 residues. Written as DNA, the CDR3 is TGTGCCACCTACCTGGGGGCTAGCGGGGGACTTCGGGAGCTGTTTTTT. Its translation: CATYLGASGGLRELFF.

This clone was observed a handful of times. The CDR3 loop reads CASSQGLSSYNEQFF. The DNA for the CDR3 is TGTGCCAGCAGCCAGGGACTAAGTTCCTACAATGAGCAGTTCTTC. The J gene is TRBJ2-1, the V gene TRBV6-5; 7 positions agree with TRBD2. The J segment lost 1 base and the V segment lost 6 bases, leaving 6 bases of the junction unmatched. The CDR3 runs 15 residues. Germline V gene lookup returns CDR1 MNHEY and CDR2 SVGAGI.

Notes on this clone: One end of the junction fails to match germline, which may point to a read error. The V gene is TRBV6-1, the J gene TRBJ1-1, with D possibly TRBD1 on 5 matching bases. The CDR3 contains 8 residues. Germline V gene lookup returns CDR1 MNHNS and CDR2 SASEGT. The CDR3 is CASSLGDF. CDR3 nucleotides: TGTGCCAGCAGCCTAGGGGACTTT.

This sequence joins TRBV5-6 and TRBJ1-2; 7 bases match TRBD1. The ends lost 4 bases at V and 3 bases at J; junction bases unmatched: 6. The germline V gene encodes CDR1 SGHDT and CDR2 YYEEEE. The CDR3 spans 14 residues. CDR3: CASSRQGLYYGYTF. The CDR3 DNA reads TGTGCCAGCAGCCGACAGGGTCTATACTATGGCTACACCTTC.

This sequence joins TRBV5-4 and TRBJ2-5; 8 nucleotides line up with TRBD1. V gave up 3 bases and J gave up 11 bases; unmatched junction bases: 12. Germline CDR1 SGHNT, CDR2 YYREEE (reference sequence). This CDR3 contains 14 residues. The CDR3 DNA reads TGTGCCAGCAGCTCACCACAGGGGGAAAGAGAGCAGTACTTC. The encoded protein is CASSSPQGEREQYF.

The chain has TRBV6-5 and TRBJ1-2, with TRBD1 matching 8 bases. This CDR3 comprises 13 residues. CDR1 is MNHEY, CDR2 SVGAGI, per germline. V trimming: 7 bases; J trimming: 8 bases; junction bases outside the gene matches: 9. The CDR3 here is CASTSGTGRGYTF. CDR3 sequence (DNA): TGTGCCAGCACCTCGGGGACAGGAAGAGGCTACACCTTC.

This clone was recorded once. J is TRBJ2-7 and V is TRBV7-8; D possibly corresponds to TRBD2 (5 bases). Germline CDR1 reads SGHVS; CDR2 reads FQNEAQ. V lost 7 bases and J 1 base, leaving 14 bases between the germline ends. This CDR3 comprises 14 residues. CDR3 protein: CASKSEIASYEQYF. The CDR3 DNA reads as TGTGCCAGCAAGAGCGAGATAGCGTCCTACGAGCAGTACTTC.

This chain joins TRBV9 and TRBJ2-1; D unclear. The CDR3 covers 14 residues. Germline V CDR1 and CDR2: SGDLS, YYNGEE. Trimming shortened V by 2 bases and J by 1 base, and 7 bases separated the two germline ends. Written as DNA, the CDR3 is TGTGCCAGCAGCGTGGGTATTTCCTACAATGAGCAGTTCTTC. Protein: CASSVGISYNEQFF.

CDR3 in amino acids: CAISEGGSTDTQYF. The CDR3 bases are TGTGCCATCAGTGAGGGGGGGAGCACAGATACGCAGTATTTT. The chain couples TRBV10-3 to TRBJ2-3, with a tentative D call TRBD2 (6 bases). The CDR3 is made up of 14 amino acids. Germline V CDR1 and CDR2: ENHRY, SYGVKD. V was shortened by 2 bases and J by 0 bases, with 6 bases between the two germline ends.

This clone has a single count. The chain employs TRBV29-1 and TRBJ2-7; the match to TRBD2 covers 8 bases. CDR3 length equals 14 residues. V lost 6 bases and J lost 0; bases outside the gene matches: 7. CDR1 is SQVTM, CDR2 ANQGSEA, per germline. The CDR3 DNA reads TGCAGCGTGGTACCCGGGACTAGCTCCTACGAGCAGTACTTC. This translates into CSVVPGTSSYEQYF.

J is TRBJ2-5 and V is TRBV28; 9 bases agree with TRBD1. The CDR3 consists of 15 residues. CDR1 is MDHEN, CDR2 SYDVKM, per germline. The ends lost 5 bases at V and 4 bases at J; junction bases unmatched: 8. CDR3 in DNA: TGTGCCAGCAGTCAGCGCGGGACAGGGAGAGAGACCCAGTACTTC. The encoded protein is CASSQRGTGRETQYF.

The chain has TRBV29-1 and TRBJ2-3; tentative D call: TRBD1 (6 bases). Trimming took off 3 bases at V and 0 bases at J, with 10 bases between the two ends. CDR3 size: 14 residues. The V gene's germline CDR1 is SQVTM and CDR2 ANQGSEA. This chain's CDR3 is CSVEFRGSTDTQYF. The CDR3 DNA reads TGCAGCGTTGAGTTCAGGGGTAGCACAGATACGCAGTATTTT.

In DNA form, the CDR3 reads TGTGCCAGCAGCTTGTCGGGACTCAGTAATGAAAAACTGTTTTTT. It is translated as CASSLSGLSNEKLFF. J is TRBJ1-4 and V is TRBV5-5, with TRBD1 as a possible D gene (5 bases). Trimming cost V 1 base and J 4 bases, with 11 bases left between them. The CDR3 sequence is 15 residues long. Germline CDR1 is SGHKS and CDR2 is YYEKEE (reference sequence).

The V and J genes are TRBV9 and TRBJ1-5; D unresolved. The CDR3 covers 15 residues. The germline gives CDR1 SGDLS, CDR2 YYNGEE. The V gene lost 0 bases and the J gene lost 2 bases, with 9 bases spanning the gap. The CDR3 is CASSVGPQGNQPQHF. DNA for the CDR3: TGTGCCAGCAGCGTAGGGCCCCAGGGCAATCAGCCCCAGCATTTT.

The rearrangement links TRBV20-1 to TRBJ2-2, with TRBD1 matching over 7 bases. The CDR3 extends over 11 amino acids. V shed 5 bases and J 6 bases; nucleotides not matched to a gene: 0. In germline, CDR1 is DFQATT, CDR2 SNEGSKA (reference sequence). The CDR3 DNA reads as TGCAGTGCTGACAGGGCCGGGGAGCTGTTTTTT. Translated: CSADRAGELFF.

This clone was observed a single time. This chain joins TRBV5-3 and TRBJ2-7, with 7 bases that match TRBD1. TRBV5-3 is filed as an ORF, its function uncertain. The CDR3 covers 14 residues. Unmatched junction bases numbered 7, after V lost 5 bases and J lost 2 bases. The CDR3 nucleotides read TGTGCCAGAAGTGCCGGGACAGTTGCCTACGAGCAGTACTTC. Protein: CARSAGTVAYEQYF.

The V call is TRBV10-3, the J call TRBJ1-5; unclear D gene. The CDR3 is 13 amino acids. Per the germline V gene, CDR1 is ENHRY and CDR2 is SYGVKD. Between the trimmed V and J ends, which lost 3 bases and 5 bases, there was a span of 8 bases. CDR3 region: CAISDLRDQPQHF. CDR3 in DNA: TGTGCCATCAGTGACTTGAGGGATCAGCCCCAGCATTTT.

This clone was observed a single time. The chain employs TRBV2 and TRBJ2-2, with D perhaps given as TRBD1 or TRBD2 (6 bases each). The CDR3 covers 13 residues. Germline lookup yields CDR1 SNHLY and CDR2 FYNNEI. Trimming left V 11 bases short and J 3 bases short, with 13 bases between. CDR3 in amino acids: CAVKGGYTGELFF. For the CDR3, the DNA is TGTGCCGTAAAGGGGGGTTACACCGGGGAGCTGTTTTTT.